This T cell receptor beta chain was found in a study of PD-1 blockade in classical Hodgkin lymphoma (dated by TCRdb to the early 2020s). About the full investigation: Nivolumab dosing was 3 mg/kg intravenously every 2 weeks, continuing until either disease progression or unacceptable toxicity. A peripheral blood immune signature of response to PD-1 blockade in classical Hodgkin lymphoma was defined using TCR beta sequencing and CyTOF.

On this clone itself: There is no known antigen for this receptor. It has no much larger one-base neighbor in the sample; base qualities were not kept.

On the study overall, not on this receptor specifically: Trial patients achieving complete response had baseline diversity similar to newly diagnosed patients, whereas partial responders and progressors had significantly lower diversity. Only a single clinical trial cohort was studied, and what caused the repertoire differences, possibly disease activity or prior therapy, remained undefined. Newly diagnosed patients were reported to have lower baseline TCR diversity than healthy donors, and relapsed/refractory patients were reported to have lower baseline TCR diversity still. A significant rise by C4D1 was seen in CD4+ but not CD8+ TCR diversity (p=0.0027 vs p=0.16), with the rise being most apparent in complete responders (p=0.02). Diversity was lower in patients who began nivolumab less than 1 year after ASCT, so these patients were left out of later analyses to avoid confounding by immune reconstitution.

The CDR3 starts with the cysteine, ends with the phenylalanine, and has 14 residues. CDR3 DNA only is kept here, 42 bases in frame from base 1. CDR1 and CDR2, per the germline V gene, are SGHTA and FQGNSA. Compared with germline, V lacks 4 bases and J lacks 4 bases; bases without a gene match: 5. The intended sense of this specimen's time point label: cycle 4 day 1 (C4D1), after 5 to 7 weeks of nivolumab. All trial patients had relapsed after autologous stem cell transplantation, with cohorts A, B and C differing in prior brentuximab vedotin exposure. CD4+ T cells were purified from thawed PBMCs by magnetic negative selection with a Miltenyi CD4+ T cell isolation kit. The trial cohort included 50 or so patients with relapsed/refractory classical Hodgkin lymphoma, and each patient had a best overall response of complete response, partial response or progressive disease. Single-agent nivolumab was administered to trial patients in the multi-cohort phase II CheckMate 205 trial. Best overall response was determined by an independent review committee according to the 2007 International Working Group response criteria. PBMCs from the trial were collected at three points: immediately before nivolumab initiation (C1D1), and during therapy at cycle 2 day 1 and cycle 4 day 1. Peripheral blood was collected in 8 mL Vacutainer Cell Preparation Tubes, from which PBMCs were isolated by centrifugation and then cryopreserved. Purified CD4+ and CD8+ fractions were prepared only for cases where an additional PBMC sample was available. On LS columns in a quadroMACS separator, the magnetically labelled cells were depleted, and the flow-through was collected as the purified fraction.

The Qiagen DNeasy kit was used to extract genomic DNA from unsorted PBMCs and from the negatively selected CD4+ and CD8+ fractions. TCR beta CDR3 regions were subjected to amplification by immunoSEQ multiplex PCR with primers that anneal to V and J segments. Amplification bias was minimized using a synthetic immune receptor repertoire, and residual bias was removed computationally after sequencing. Under the source paper's analysis protocol: Custom Python scripts were used to quantify repertoire diversity as the Shannon entropy index. The unsorted, CD4+ and CD8+ repertoires were each analyzed separately, with the exception of combined analyses, where CD4+ and CD8+ sequences were merged in silico. A clone counted as expanded when the clone's frequency after treatment rose at least 2-fold relative to C1D1, and clones undetected at baseline were given a pseudocount of 0.5. Singleton clones were defined as clones with 0 or 1 copy at C1D1, and non-singleton clones were defined as clones with 2 or more copies. By matching protein sequences in sorted samples from the same patient, clones expanded in unsorted samples were annotated as CD4+, CD8+ or unknown. Diversity changes from C1D1 to C4D1 were tested in paired samples using Wilcoxon tests. Imported from immuneACCESS, the table was reduced by TCRdb to in-frame sequences with V and J called. These copies leave out some clones; in studies compared against another copy, an unresolved V gene accounts for under half, and the cause of the remainder is not known. V, J and clone size derive from that table, while D and trimming were established from the DNA sequence. The sample yields about 22,000 clones; 72% were counted once. Of the sample, roughly 1.2% is held by the ten largest clones.

This sample comprised CD4+ T cells from blood, obtained before the fourth cycle of nivolumab. Recombination connected TRBV7-2 to TRBJ2-5; TRBD1 fits 8 bases in the junction. The TCR comes from a human donor with classical Hodgkin lymphoma. The CDR3 here reads CASSSQGAGETQYF. The bases read TGTGCCAGCAGCTCCCAGGGGGCAGGAGAGACCCAGTACTTC.